This entry describes one T cell receptor (beta chain). This specimen comes from a study of response to subunit inactivated influenza vaccine. TCRdb re-derived calls from the RT-PCR reads in MiXCR, one entry per CDR3 protein. Of 800,000 to 1,000,000 distinct CDR3 sequences detected, around 21% appear once; the ten largest clones hold 10%. The sequencing used PBMCs from blood, collected 4 to 6 days after vaccination. The clonotype was recovered from a man aged 50 to 59 who received an inactivated influenza vaccine.

Here the CDR3 DNA reads TGCAGTGCTGAGACTAGCGGGGTTTACACCGGGGAGCTGTTTTTT. It yields the protein CSAETSGVYTGELFF. The J gene is TRBJ2-2, the V gene TRBV20-1; 11 bases align to TRBD2. The CDR3 extends over 15 amino acids. V trimming: 5 bases; J trimming: 3 bases; junction bases outside the gene matches: 5. Germline assignment: CDR1 DFQATT and CDR2 SNEGSKA (reference sequence).